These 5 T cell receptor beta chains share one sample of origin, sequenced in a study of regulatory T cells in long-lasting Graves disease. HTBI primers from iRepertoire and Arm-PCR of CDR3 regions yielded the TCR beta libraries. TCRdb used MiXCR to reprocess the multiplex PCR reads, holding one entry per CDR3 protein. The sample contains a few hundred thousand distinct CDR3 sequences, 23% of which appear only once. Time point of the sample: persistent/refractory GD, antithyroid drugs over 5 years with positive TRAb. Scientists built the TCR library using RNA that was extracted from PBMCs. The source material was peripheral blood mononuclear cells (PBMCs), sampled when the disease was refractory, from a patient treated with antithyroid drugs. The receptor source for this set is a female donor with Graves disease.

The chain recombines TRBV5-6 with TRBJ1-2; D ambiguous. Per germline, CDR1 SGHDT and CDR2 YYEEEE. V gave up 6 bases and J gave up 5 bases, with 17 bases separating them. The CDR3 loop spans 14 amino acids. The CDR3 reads CASKVLTREYGYTF. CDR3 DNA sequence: TGTGCCAGCAAGGTTCTTACAAGGGAATATGGCTACACCTTC.

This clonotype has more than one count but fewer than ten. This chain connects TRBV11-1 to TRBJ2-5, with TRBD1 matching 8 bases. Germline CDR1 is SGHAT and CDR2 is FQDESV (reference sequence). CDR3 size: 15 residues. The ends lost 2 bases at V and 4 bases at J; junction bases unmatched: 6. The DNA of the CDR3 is TGTGCCAGCAGCTTAACAGGGGGACGAGGAGAGACCCAGTACTTC. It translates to CASSLTGGRGETQYF.

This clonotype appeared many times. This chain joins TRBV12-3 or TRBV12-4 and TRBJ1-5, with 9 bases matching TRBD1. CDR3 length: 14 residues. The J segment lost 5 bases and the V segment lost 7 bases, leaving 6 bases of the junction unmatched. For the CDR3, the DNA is TGTGCCAGCACCGCCAACAGGGGGCATCAGCCCCAGCATTTT. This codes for CASTANRGHQPQHF.

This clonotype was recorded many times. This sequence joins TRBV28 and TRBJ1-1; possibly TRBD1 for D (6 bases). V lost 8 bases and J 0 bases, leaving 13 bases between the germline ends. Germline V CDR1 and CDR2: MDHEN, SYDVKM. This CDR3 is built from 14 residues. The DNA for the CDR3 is TGTGCCAGCTCTAGGGGGGGTTTGAACACTGAAGCTTTCTTT. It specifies CASSRGGLNTEAFF.

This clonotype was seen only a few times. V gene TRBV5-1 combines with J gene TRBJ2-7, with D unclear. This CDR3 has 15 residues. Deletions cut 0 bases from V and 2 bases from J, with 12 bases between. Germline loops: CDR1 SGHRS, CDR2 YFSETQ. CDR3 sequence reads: CASSLDGNRAYEQYF. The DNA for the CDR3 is TGCGCCAGCAGCTTGGACGGAAATCGGGCCTACGAGCAGTACTTC.